This T cell receptor beta chain is drawn from a study of CD8+CD57+ T cells in acquired aplastic anemia. Study-level points and caveats: Patients and controls shared approximately 30 CD8+ CDR3 sequences.

Only patients with CD8+CD57+ cell expansion on flow cytometry were chosen for sequencing. With 5 bases clipped from V and 5 bases from J, the junction kept 3 bases outside the gene matches. CDR3 length: 15 amino acids. Germline-derived CDR1 and CDR2 are SEHNR and FQNEAQ (reference sequence). This clonotype was found many times. Its specificity is not known. The template used for profiling TCR beta VDJ and CDR3 was genomic DNA. MiXCR was run by TCRdb on the reads, yielding one entry per CDR3 protein. Of hundreds of thousands of distinct CDR3 sequences in the sample, 25% to 40% are singletons; the top ten hold less than 1%.

The clonotype comes from a human donor with aplastic anemia. The sequencing input was sorted CD4+, CD8+, or CD8+CD57+ T cells (not recorded which) from PBMCs. The chain joins TRBV7-9 to TRBJ2-1; 13 bases map to TRBD2. The CDR3 protein is CASSPGLAGDNEQFF. The CDR3, as DNA: TGTGCCAGCAGCCCAGGACTAGCGGGGGACAATGAGCAGTTCTTC.